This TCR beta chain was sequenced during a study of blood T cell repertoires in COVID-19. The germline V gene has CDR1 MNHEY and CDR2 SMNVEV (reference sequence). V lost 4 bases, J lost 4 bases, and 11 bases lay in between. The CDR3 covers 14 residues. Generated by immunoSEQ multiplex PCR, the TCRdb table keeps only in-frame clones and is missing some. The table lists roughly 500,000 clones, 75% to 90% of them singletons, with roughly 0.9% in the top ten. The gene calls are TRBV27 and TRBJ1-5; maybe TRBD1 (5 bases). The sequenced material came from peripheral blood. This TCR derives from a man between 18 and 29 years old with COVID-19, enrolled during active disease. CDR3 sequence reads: CASSWAGINQPQHF. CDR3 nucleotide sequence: TGTGCCAGCAGTTGGGCAGGGATAAATCAGCCCCAGCATTTT.